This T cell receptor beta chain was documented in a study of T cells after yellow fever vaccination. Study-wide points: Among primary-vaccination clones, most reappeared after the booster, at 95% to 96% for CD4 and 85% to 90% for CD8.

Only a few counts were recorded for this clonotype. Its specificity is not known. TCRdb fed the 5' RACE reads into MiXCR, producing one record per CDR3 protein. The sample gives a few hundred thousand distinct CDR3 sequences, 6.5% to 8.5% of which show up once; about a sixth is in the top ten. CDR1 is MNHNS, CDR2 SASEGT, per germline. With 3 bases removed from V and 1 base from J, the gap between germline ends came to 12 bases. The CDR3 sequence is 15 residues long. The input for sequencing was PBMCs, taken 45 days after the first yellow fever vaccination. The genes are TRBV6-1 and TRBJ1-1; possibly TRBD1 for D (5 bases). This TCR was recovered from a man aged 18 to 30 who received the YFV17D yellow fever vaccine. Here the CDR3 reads CASSDQAGTNTEAFF. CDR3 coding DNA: TGTGCCAGCAGTGATCAGGCAGGGACGAACACTGAAGCTTTCTTT.